This T cell receptor beta chain came from a study of blood T cell repertoires in COVID-19 (dated by TCRdb to about 2020). A note on the overall study: Samples covering the acute and convalescent phases of COVID-19 were provided by collaborators in the United States, Italy and Spain. The material from the prospective study consisted of cDNA or gDNA derived from T cells, B-cell-depleted T cells, or PBMCs. Deeply sampled blood TCRbeta repertoires from subjects exposed to, actively infected with, or recovered from COVID-19 were included in the dataset. A freely available public database, intended as a resource for researchers studying the immune response to SARS-CoV-2, is where the repertoires were released. Samples were obtained from the ongoing ImmuneRACE study (first 160 participants) and from 1,254 subjects provided by 6 global collaborators. Sample metadata almost always included a de-identified subject ID, COVID-19 status, age in years and sex. Where available, HLA class I and class II types were obtained from metadata supplied by the sample provider rather than from assay-based typing. Findings and caveats that apply to the study as a whole: Clinical and demographic metadata were provided uncurated, with the amount varying by source and participant.

Worth noting for this clone: This clone's antigen is unknown. No base qualities exist here, and no much larger clone lies one base off it.

The germline V gene gives CDR1 as SNHLY and CDR2 as FYNNEI. The CDR3 goes from the cysteine to the phenylalanine over 14 residues. Only the CDR3 region is kept as DNA, spanning 42 bases read in frame from base 1. Trimming accounts for 7 bases at V and 0 bases at J, while the number of junction bases matched to no gene is 6. TCRbeta CDR3 regions were amplified from genomic DNA by means of the immunoSEQ Assay, a bias-controlled multiplex PCR. For the original study's pipeline: The number of nucleated cells in each sample was estimated by amplification of reference gene primers within the assay. Sequence reads were collapsed and filtered to measure the absolute abundance of every unique TCRbeta CDR3 rearrangement. Productive Simpson clonality was computed per sample as the square root of Simpson's diversity index over productive rearrangements. TCRdb holds this immuneACCESS table with in-frame rearrangements only. Some clones are missing; in checked studies, unresolved V genes explain under half, and the rest has no known cause. That table gives V, J and clone size, and the DNA gave D and trimming. Recorded for this sample are some 62,000 clones; less than 80% of them occurred a single time. About 20% of the sample belongs to the ten largest clones.

Whole blood was collected in K2EDTA tubes by collaborating institutions according to the institutions' own protocols. Collaborator samples were shipped for TCRbeta analysis as frozen whole blood, isolated PBMCs, or DNA extracted from either sample type. The clonotype originates from a man in his 60s with acute or convalescent COVID-19. What was sequenced was peripheral blood. The sequence is built from TRBV2 and TRBJ2-7, with 7 junctional bases fitting TRBD2. The nucleotides read TGTGCCAGCACCCAAAGCGGGGTCTCCTACGAGCAGTACTTC. Its protein reads: CASTQSGVSYEQYF.